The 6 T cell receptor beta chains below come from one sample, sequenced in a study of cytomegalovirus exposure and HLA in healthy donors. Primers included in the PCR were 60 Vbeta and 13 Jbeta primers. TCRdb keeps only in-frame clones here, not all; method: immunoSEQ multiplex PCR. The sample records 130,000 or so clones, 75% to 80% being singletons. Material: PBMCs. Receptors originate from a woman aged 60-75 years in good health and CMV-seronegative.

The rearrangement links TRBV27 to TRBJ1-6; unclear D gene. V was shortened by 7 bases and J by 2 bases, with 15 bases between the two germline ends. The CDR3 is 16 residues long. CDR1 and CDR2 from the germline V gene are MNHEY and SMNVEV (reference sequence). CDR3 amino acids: CASTLEGGTYNSPLHF. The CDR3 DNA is TGTGCCAGCACCCTGGAGGGCGGCACCTATAATTCACCCCTCCACTTT.

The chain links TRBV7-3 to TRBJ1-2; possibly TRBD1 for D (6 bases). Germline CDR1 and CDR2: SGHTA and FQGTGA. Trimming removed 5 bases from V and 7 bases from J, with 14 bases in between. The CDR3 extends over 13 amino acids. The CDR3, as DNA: TGTGCCAGCAGCGATTACAGGGCGGCTGGCTACACCTTC. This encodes CASSDYRAAGYTF.

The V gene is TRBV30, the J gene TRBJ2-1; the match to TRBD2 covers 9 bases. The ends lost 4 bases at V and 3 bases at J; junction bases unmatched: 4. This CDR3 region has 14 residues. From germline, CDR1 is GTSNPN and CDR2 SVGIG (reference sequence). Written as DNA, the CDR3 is TGTGCCTGGAAAGCTAGCGGGAACTACAATGAGCAGTTCTTC. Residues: CAWKASGNYNEQFF.

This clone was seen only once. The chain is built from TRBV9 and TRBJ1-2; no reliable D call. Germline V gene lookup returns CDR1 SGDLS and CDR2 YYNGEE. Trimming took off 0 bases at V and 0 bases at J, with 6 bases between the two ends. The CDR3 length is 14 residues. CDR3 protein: CASSVGGANYGYTF. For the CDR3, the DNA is TGTGCCAGCAGCGTAGGGGGAGCTAACTATGGCTACACCTTC.

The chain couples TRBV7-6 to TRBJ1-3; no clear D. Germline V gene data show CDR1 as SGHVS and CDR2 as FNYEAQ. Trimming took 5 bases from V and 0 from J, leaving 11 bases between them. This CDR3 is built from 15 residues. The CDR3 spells CASSKSGGSGNTIYF. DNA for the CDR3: TGTGCCAGCAGCAAGTCCGGAGGCTCTGGAAACACCATATATTTT.

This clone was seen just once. CDR3 loop: CASSIGQGITGELFF. Written as DNA, the CDR3 is TGTGCCAGTAGTATCGGACAGGGGATCACCGGGGAGCTGTTTTTT. The genes are TRBV19 and TRBJ2-2; 9 bases are shared with TRBD1. The CDR3 sequence is 15 residues long. Trimming took 3 bases from V and 4 from J; bases not matched to a gene: 3. From germline, CDR1 is LNHDA and CDR2 SQIVND (reference sequence).